The TCR beta chain under discussion was sequenced for a study of blood T cell repertoires in COVID-19. In the source study's methods: Amplification of reference gene primers provided the estimated nucleated cell counts. Here immunoSEQ multiplex PCR was the method, and the copy in TCRdb shows in-frame clones only, minus some. That table is the source of V, J and clone size, and D and trimming were worked out from the DNA. The table records approximately 180,000 clones, 76% of them present only once. Donors were grouped by their self-reported clinical history. Trimming at V came to 5 bases and at J to 4 bases, leaving 3 bases not matched to a gene. CDR3 length: 13 residues. Germline V gene sequence: CDR1 SGHVS, CDR2 FNYEAQ.

The specimen was PBMCs or T cells enriched from blood (not recorded which). This receptor was obtained from a woman in her forties or fifties with acute COVID-19. This chain joins TRBV7-6 and TRBJ1-2; 8 nucleotides align to TRBD1. The CDR3 loop reads CASSPGQAYGYTF. The CDR3 DNA reads TGTGCCAGCAGCCCGGGACAGGCCTATGGCTACACCTTC.